This T cell receptor beta chain stems from a study of blood T cell repertoires in COVID-19. Across the whole study: PBMCs, B-cell-depleted T cells, or T cells were the source of the cDNA or gDNA that made up the material.

CDR3 length: 15 amino acids. The ends lost 4 bases at V and 9 bases at J; junction bases unmatched: 9. Germline lookup yields CDR1 SGHNT and CDR2 YYREEE (reference sequence). It was during active infection that Seattle patients were enrolled and then longitudinally followed. In the original workflow: The assay estimated nucleated cells by amplifying reference gene primers. Measured with immunoSEQ multiplex PCR; TCRdb has only the in-frame clones, and not every one. Clone size and the V and J calls come from that table; the DNA yielded D and trimming. Of about 240,000 clones in the sample, almost 85% are singletons; the top ten hold more than 4.5%.

The sample comprised peripheral blood. This clonotype was obtained from a man aged 50-60 years with COVID-19, enrolled during active disease. The chain joins TRBV5-4 to TRBJ1-6; 8 bases fit TRBD1. DNA for the CDR3: TGTGCCAGCAGCGGGGGGACAGGTGGGGCTTCACCCCTCCACTTT. Encoded protein: CASSGGTGGASPLHF.